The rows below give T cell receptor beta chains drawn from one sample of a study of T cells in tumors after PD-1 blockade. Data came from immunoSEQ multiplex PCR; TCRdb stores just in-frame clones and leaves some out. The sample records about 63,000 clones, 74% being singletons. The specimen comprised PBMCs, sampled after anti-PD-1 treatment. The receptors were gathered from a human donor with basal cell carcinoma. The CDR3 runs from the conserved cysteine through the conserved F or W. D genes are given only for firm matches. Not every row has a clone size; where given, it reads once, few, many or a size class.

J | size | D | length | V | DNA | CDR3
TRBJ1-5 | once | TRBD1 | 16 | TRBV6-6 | TGTGCCAGCAGTTACGACAGGGGTTATAGCAATCAGCCCCAGCATTTT | CASSYDRGYSNQPQHF
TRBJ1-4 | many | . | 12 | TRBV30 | TGTGCCTGGAGTGAAACAGGGCCGAAACTGTTTTTT | CAWSETGPKLFF
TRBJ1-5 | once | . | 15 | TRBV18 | TGTGCCAGCTCACCCGGGGGGTATACAGGAGAGCCCCAGCATTTT | CASSPGGYTGEPQHF
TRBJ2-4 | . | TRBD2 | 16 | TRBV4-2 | TGTGCCAGCAGCCAAGATGCTAGCGGGGGGTTAGACATTCAGTACTTC | CASSQDASGGLDIQYF
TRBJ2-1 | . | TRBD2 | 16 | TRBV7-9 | TGTGCCAGCAGCTTAGGTAGCGGGGTCCCCTACAATGAGCAGTTCTTC | CASSLGSGVPYNEQFF
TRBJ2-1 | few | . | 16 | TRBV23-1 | TGCGCCAGCAGTCCGACGAGCAGGGACACCGGTAGTGAGCAGTTCTTC | CASSPTSRDTGSEQFF
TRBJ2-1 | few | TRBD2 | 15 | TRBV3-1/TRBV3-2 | TGTGCCAGCAGCCTTAGCGGGGGGGCCTACAATGAGCAGTTCTTC | CASSLSGGAYNEQFF
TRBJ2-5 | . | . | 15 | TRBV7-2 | TGTGCCAGCAGTTACCTCGGGGGGCGGGATGAGACCCAGTACTTC | CASSYLGGRDETQYF
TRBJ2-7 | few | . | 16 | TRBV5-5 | TGTGCCAGCAGCTTGGGTTTTACTTTTCGACCCTACGAGCAGTACTTC | CASSLGFTFRPYEQYF
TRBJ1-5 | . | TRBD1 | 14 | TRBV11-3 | TGTGCCAGCAGCTTAACAGGGGGATATCAGCCCCAGCATTTT | CASSLTGGYQPQHF